A selection of T cell receptor beta chains follows, all from one sample in a study of T cell responses to AZD1222 COVID-19 vaccine. Sequencing was performed with immunoSEQ multiplex PCR; in TCRdb, only in-frame clones are kept and a portion is missing. The repertoire holds just under 95,000 clones, with around 90% as singletons. Sequenced here: peripheral blood, sampled on day 0 of AZD1222 vaccination. The receptors here all came from an adult in good health. Both conserved end residues are part of each CDR3. The order of the fields is V gene, D gene, J gene, clone size, CDR3 DNA, CDR3 protein. The D gene is left open where the match is weak. Clone sizes are given selectively: once, few, many, or a class where the clone is expanded.

TRBV5-1,.,TRBJ1-1,.,TGCGCCAGCAGCTTGGCCTTGGGGGGGCAAGGTGAAGCTTTCTTT,CASSLALGGQGEAFF
TRBV7-2,.,TRBJ1-4,.,TGTGCCAGCAGCTTAGCACTCGGGGCTAATGAAAAACTGTTTTTT,CASSLALGANEKLFF
TRBV4-2,.,TRBJ1-3,.,TGTGCCAGCAGCCAGCTGATAGGGGCCACGACGGATGTCACCATATATTTT,CASSQLIGATTDVTIYF
TRBV18,.,TRBJ1-5,.,TGTGCCAGCCTGAGGGGGGGCAGTCAGCCCCAGCATTTT,CASLRGGSQPQHF
TRBV15,TRBD1,TRBJ1-5,.,TGTGCCACCAGCAGCCCGACAGGGCTCTGGCAGCCCCAGCATTTT,CATSSPTGLWQPQHF
TRBV5-4,TRBD2,TRBJ2-3,once,TGTGCCAGCAGCTTAAAAGCGGGGGCTACTATAGATACGCAGTATTTT,CASSLKAGATIDTQYF
TRBV28,.,TRBJ2-4,.,TGTGCCAGCAGTTTAACCGCGACAGAGATAGCCATTCAGTACTTC,CASSLTATEIAIQYF
TRBV6-2/TRBV6-3,.,TRBJ2-7,once,TGTGCCAGCAGTTACATGCAGCCTCCCCTCTACGAGCAGTACTTC,CASSYMQPPLYEQYF
TRBV28,TRBD1,TRBJ1-4,.,TGTGCCAGCAGCCCTAGGGACAGTTTGAATGAAAAACTGTTTTTT,CASSPRDSLNEKLFF
TRBV18,.,TRBJ1-6,.,TGTGCCAGCTCGGTGACAGACTATAATTCACCCCTCCACTTT,CASSVTDYNSPLHF
TRBV6-5,TRBD1,TRBJ1-3,once,TGTGCCAGCAGCCGACAGGGGTCCTCTGGAAACACCATATATTTT,CASSRQGSSGNTIYF
TRBV5-1,TRBD1,TRBJ1-2,once,TGCGCCAGCAGCTCCGGGACAGGGGGCATCTATGGCTACACCTTC,CASSSGTGGIYGYTF
TRBV28,TRBD1,TRBJ1-5,.,TGTGCCAGCAGTTCCCCGGGACAGGGACGCAATCAGCCCCAGCATTTT,CASSSPGQGRNQPQHF
TRBV27,.,TRBJ1-5,few,TGTGCCAGCAGGGGGGGGCAGATTAGCAATCAGCCCCAGCATTTT,CASRGGQISNQPQHF
TRBV6-5,.,TRBJ1-2,.,TGTGCCAGCAGTTGGGACGCTTCAAGGGGCTACACCTTC,CASSWDASRGYTF
TRBV6-2/TRBV6-3,.,TRBJ2-1,once,TGTGCCAGCAGCCACGGGTCTACTTTGATTTACAATGAGCAGTTCTTC,CASSHGSTLIYNEQFF
TRBV20-1,.,TRBJ2-1,.,TGCAGTGCTAGGTGGGGGCGTGAGCAGTTCTTC,CSARWGREQFF
TRBV29-1,.,TRBJ1-1,.,TGCAGCGTTAGCCGACCTACTGAAGCTTTCTTT,CSVSRPTEAFF
TRBV15,.,TRBJ1-6,.,TGTGCCACCAGCACCCGCCGGCAGAATAATTCACCCCTCCACTTT,CATSTRRQNNSPLHF
TRBV2,.,TRBJ1-2,.,TGTGCCAGCAGTGGGGTCAGGGGCTATGGCTACACCTTC,CASSGVRGYGYTF
TRBV7-2,TRBD2,TRBJ2-1,.,TGTGCCAGCAGCTCGGGGCAACCGGGGGGCAATGAGCAGTTCTTC,CASSSGQPGGNEQFF
TRBV6-5,TRBD1,TRBJ2-7,.,TGTGCCAGCAGTTACCCCACTTTGACAGGGTCCTACGAGCAGTACTTC,CASSYPTLTGSYEQYF
TRBV4-3,.,TRBJ2-3,once,TGCGCCAGCAGCCCACGGGTGTCGGATACGCAGTATTTT,CASSPRVSDTQYF
TRBV5-1,.,TRBJ1-4,.,TGCGCCAGCAGCTTTAGGACTACTACTAATGAAAAACTGTTTTTT,CASSFRTTTNEKLFF
TRBV7-2,.,TRBJ2-1,.,TGTGCCAGCAGCTTATTGACAGGTCTGGGGGTTGAGCAGTTCTTC,CASSLLTGLGVEQFF
TRBV18,.,TRBJ1-2,.,TGTGCCAGCTCACCAATCTCCCAGGGGCCGAGAGGCTACACCTTC,CASSPISQGPRGYTF
TRBV7-9,TRBD1,TRBJ1-4,once,TGTGCCAGCAGCTCACAGGGGCTTGTTGCAACTAATGAAAAACTGTTTTTT,CASSSQGLVATNEKLFF
TRBV4-1,.,TRBJ2-7,once,TGCGCCAGCAGCCAAGATTTTGGTACAGCACCCTACGAGCAGTACTTC,CASSQDFGTAPYEQYF
TRBV5-6,.,TRBJ2-2,few,TGTGCCAGCAGCTTGGTACAGGGCGACACCGGGGAGCTGTTTTTT,CASSLVQGDTGELFF
TRBV18,.,TRBJ2-1,once,TGTGCCAGCTCACCCTATCAGGGTAGGGAGAATGAGCAGTTCTTC,CASSPYQGRENEQFF
TRBV6-2/TRBV6-3,TRBD1,TRBJ1-2,.,TGTGCCAGCAGCACCGGGACAGGGCAAAACAGCTACACCTTC,CASSTGTGQNSYTF
TRBV4-2,.,TRBJ2-7,.,TGTGCCAGCAGCCAACCCGGGACGGATGACTACGAGCAGTACTTC,CASSQPGTDDYEQYF
TRBV18,.,TRBJ1-2,few,TGTGCCAGCTCACCCGTCCCCGGTAGCTATGGCTACACCTTC,CASSPVPGSYGYTF
TRBV4-3,TRBD1,TRBJ1-2,.,TGCGCCAGCAGCCAAGGGGGGACAGGGGGCTTTGGCTACACCTTC,CASSQGGTGGFGYTF
TRBV6-5,.,TRBJ1-6,.,TGTGCCAGCAGTTACTCTGGGACATTAGGCAATTCACCCCTCCACTTT,CASSYSGTLGNSPLHF
TRBV19,.,TRBJ2-7,.,TGTGCCAGTTCAGAGGGGCCCTCCTACGAGCAGTACTTC,CASSEGPSYEQYF
TRBV28,.,TRBJ2-6,.,TGTGCCAGCAGCTCTGGGGCCAACGTCCTGACTTTC,CASSSGANVLTF
TRBV5-1,TRBD1,TRBJ2-7,.,TGCGCCAGCAGCCCGGGACAGGGGGCGGGTGAGCAGTACTTC,CASSPGQGAGEQYF
TRBV6-1,.,TRBJ1-3,.,TGTGCCAGCAGTGAATTGGAGGGTACTGGAAACACCATATATTTT,CASSELEGTGNTIYF
TRBV29-1,.,TRBJ1-5,.,TGCAGCGTTGCCGGGGGCCTTAGCAATCAGCCCCAGCATTTT,CSVAGGLSNQPQHF
TRBV7-8,.,TRBJ2-1,.,TGTGCCAGCAGCTTATTTGCGAGAGTCAATGAGCAGTTCTTC,CASSLFARVNEQFF
TRBV10-3,.,TRBJ1-1,.,TGTGCCATCCGTGGGTCGATAATTCGGGACACTGAAGCTTTCTTT,CAIRGSIIRDTEAFF
TRBV5-8,.,TRBJ1-1,.,TGTGCCAGCAGCTTGGGGCAGGGAATGACTGAAGCTTTCTTT,CASSLGQGMTEAFF
TRBV6-6,TRBD2,TRBJ2-2,.,TGTGCCAGCAGAAGCGGGGGGCCGGCCGGGGAGCTGTTTTTT,CASRSGGPAGELFF
TRBV6-2/TRBV6-3,.,TRBJ1-2,.,TGTGCCAGCAGTCTGACAGAGAACTATGGCTACACCTTC,CASSLTENYGYTF
TRBV19,.,TRBJ1-5,once,TGTGCCAGTAGTATTCAAGGAGGTCAGCCCCAGCATTTT,CASSIQGGQPQHF
TRBV13,TRBD2,TRBJ2-1,.,TGTGCCAGCAGCTCCTCCCCCGGGGGGGGCTCCTACAATGAGCAGTTCTTC,CASSSSPGGGSYNEQFF
TRBV18,TRBD1,TRBJ2-2,.,TGTGCCAGCTCTCCCGACAGGGCGGCCTCGAACACCGGGGAGCTGTTTTTT,CASSPDRAASNTGELFF
TRBV7-2,.,TRBJ1-1,.,TGTGCCAGCAGCTTAGTTACGATGAACACTGAAGCTTTCTTT,CASSLVTMNTEAFF
TRBV4-2,TRBD2,TRBJ2-7,.,TGTGCCAGCAGCCAAGATATCAGCGGGGGGGCCTACGAGCAGTACTTC,CASSQDISGGAYEQYF
TRBV5-6,.,TRBJ1-4,.,TGTGCCAGCAGCTGGGGGTCCGAAAAACTGTTTTTT,CASSWGSEKLFF
TRBV7-2,.,TRBJ1-5,.,TGTGCCAGCAGCTTGAGCAATCAGCCCCAGCATTTT,CASSLSNQPQHF
TRBV7-2,TRBD2,TRBJ2-7,few,TGTGCCAGCAGCCCTTCTAGCGGGGTAACCTACGAGCAGTACTTC,CASSPSSGVTYEQYF
TRBV6-5,TRBD1,TRBJ2-1,few,TGTGCCAGCAGGCGAGGGACAGGAGATTACAATGAGCAGTTCTTC,CASRRGTGDYNEQFF